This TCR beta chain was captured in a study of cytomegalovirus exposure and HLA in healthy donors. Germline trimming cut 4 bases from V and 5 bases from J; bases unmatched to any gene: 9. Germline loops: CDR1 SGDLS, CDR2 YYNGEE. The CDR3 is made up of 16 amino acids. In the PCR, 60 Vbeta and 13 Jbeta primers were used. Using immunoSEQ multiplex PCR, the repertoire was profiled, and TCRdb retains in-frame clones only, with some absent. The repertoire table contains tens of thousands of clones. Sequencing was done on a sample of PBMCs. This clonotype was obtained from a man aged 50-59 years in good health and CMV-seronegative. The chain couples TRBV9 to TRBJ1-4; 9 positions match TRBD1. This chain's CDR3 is CASSTEDRGGNEKLFF. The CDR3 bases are TGTGCCAGCAGCACTGAGGACAGGGGAGGAAATGAAAAACTGTTTTTT.